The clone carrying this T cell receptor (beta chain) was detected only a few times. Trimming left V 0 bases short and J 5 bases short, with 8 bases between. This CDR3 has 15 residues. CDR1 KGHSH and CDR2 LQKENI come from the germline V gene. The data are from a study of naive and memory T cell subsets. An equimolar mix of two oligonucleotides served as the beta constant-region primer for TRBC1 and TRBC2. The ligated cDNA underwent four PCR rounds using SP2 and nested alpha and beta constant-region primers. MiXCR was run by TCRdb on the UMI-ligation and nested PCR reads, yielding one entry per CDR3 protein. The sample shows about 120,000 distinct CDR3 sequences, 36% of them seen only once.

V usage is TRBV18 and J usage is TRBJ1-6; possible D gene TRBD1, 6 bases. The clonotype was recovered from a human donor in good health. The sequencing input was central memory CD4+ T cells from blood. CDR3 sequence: CASSPPAGDNSPLHF. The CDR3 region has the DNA TGTGCCAGCTCACCACCGGCAGGGGATAATTCACCCCTCCACTTT.